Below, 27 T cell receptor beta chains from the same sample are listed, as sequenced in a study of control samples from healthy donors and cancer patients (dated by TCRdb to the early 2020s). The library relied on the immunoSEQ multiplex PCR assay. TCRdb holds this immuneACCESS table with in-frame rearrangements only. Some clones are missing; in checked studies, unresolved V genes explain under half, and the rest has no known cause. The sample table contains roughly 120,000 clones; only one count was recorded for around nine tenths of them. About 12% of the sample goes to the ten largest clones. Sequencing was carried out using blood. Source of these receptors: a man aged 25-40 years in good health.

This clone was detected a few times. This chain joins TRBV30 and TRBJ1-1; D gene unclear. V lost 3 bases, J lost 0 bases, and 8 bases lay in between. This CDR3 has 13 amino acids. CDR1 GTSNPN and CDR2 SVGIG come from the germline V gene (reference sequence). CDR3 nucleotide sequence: TGTGCCTGGAGACAGCTAATGAACACTGAAGCTTTCTTT. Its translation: CAWRQLMNTEAFF. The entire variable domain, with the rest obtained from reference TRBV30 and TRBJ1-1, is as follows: SQTIHQWPATLVQPVGSPLSLECTVEGTSNPNLYWYRQAAGRGLQLLFYSVGIGQISSEVPQNLSASRPQDRQFILSSKKLLLSDSGFYLCAWRQLMNTEAFFGQGTRLTVV.

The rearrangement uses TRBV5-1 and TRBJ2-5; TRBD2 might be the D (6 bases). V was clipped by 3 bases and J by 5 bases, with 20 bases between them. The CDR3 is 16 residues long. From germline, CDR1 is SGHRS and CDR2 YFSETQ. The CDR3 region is CASSSQSGRERETQYF. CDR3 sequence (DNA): TGCGCCAGCAGCTCCCAGTCGGGACGGGAGAGGGAGACCCAGTACTTC.

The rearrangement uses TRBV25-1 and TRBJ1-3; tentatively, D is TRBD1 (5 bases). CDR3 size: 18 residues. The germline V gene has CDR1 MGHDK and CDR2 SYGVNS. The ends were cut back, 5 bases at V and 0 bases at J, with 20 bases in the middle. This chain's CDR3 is CASSPPAGTESSGNTIYF. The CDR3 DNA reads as TGTGCCAGCAGTCCGCCGGCGGGGACCGAGAGCTCTGGAAACACCATATATTTT.

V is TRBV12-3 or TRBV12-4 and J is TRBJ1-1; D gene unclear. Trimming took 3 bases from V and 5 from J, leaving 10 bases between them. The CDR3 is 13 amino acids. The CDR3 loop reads CASSLEGKTEAFF. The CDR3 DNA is TGTGCCAGCAGTTTGGAGGGAAAAACTGAAGCTTTCTTT.

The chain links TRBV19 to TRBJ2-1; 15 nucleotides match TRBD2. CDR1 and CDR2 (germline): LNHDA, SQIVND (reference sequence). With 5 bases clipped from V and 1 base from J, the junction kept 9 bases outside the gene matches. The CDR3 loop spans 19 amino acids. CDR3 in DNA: TGTGCCAGTAGTGAGCCGGGACTAGCGGGGGGACTTTCCTACAATGAGCAGTTCTTC. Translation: CASSEPGLAGGLSYNEQFF.

The CDR3 is CASSYGTGPMNTEAFF. Here the CDR3 DNA reads TGTGCCAGCAGCTACGGGACGGGGCCTATGAACACTGAAGCTTTCTTT. The chain has TRBV7-2 and TRBJ1-1; possibly TRBD1 for D (5 bases). This CDR3 spans 16 amino acids. The germline CDR1 and CDR2 sequences are SGHTA and FQGNSA. V was shortened by 4 bases and J by 0 bases, with 15 bases between the two germline ends.

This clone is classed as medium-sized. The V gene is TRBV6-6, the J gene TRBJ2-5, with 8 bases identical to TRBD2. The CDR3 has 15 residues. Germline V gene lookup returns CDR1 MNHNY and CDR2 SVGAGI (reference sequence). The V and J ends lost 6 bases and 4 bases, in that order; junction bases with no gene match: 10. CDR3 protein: CASSHAAGELETQYF. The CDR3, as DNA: TGTGCCAGCAGCCACGCAGCGGGGGAATTAGAGACCCAGTACTTC.

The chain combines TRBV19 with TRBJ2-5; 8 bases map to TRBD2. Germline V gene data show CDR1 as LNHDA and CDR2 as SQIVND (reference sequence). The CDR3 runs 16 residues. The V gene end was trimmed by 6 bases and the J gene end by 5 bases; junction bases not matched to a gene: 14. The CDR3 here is CASSHSGTSYGETQYF. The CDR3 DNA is TGTGCCAGTAGCCATTCCGGGACTAGTTACGGGGAGACCCAGTACTTC.

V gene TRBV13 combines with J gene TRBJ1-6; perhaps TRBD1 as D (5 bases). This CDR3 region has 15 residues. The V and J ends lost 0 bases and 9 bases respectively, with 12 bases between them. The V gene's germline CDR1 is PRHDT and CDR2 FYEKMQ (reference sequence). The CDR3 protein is CASSLGGRVSSPLHF. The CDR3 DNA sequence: TGTGCCAGCAGCTTAGGCGGCAGGGTGAGTTCACCCCTCCACTTT.

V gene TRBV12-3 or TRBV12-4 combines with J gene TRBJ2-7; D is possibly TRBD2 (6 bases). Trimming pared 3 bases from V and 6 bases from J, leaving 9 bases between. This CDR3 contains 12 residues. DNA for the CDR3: TGTGCCAGCAGTTTTGGCGGGGCCGAGCAGTACGTC. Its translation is CASSFGGAEQYV.

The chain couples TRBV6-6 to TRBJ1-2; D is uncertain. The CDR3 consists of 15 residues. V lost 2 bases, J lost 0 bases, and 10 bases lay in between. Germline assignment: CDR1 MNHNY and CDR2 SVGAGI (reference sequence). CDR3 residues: CASSYVSQTNYGYTF. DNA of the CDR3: TGTGCCAGCAGTTACGTATCACAGACTAACTATGGCTACACCTTC.

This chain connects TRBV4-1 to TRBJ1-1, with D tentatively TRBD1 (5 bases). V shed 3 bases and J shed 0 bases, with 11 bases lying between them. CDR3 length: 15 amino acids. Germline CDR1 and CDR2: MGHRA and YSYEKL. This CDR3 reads CASSQSGLMNTEAFF. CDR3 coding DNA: TGCGCCAGCAGCCAGTCAGGGCTCATGAACACTGAAGCTTTCTTT.

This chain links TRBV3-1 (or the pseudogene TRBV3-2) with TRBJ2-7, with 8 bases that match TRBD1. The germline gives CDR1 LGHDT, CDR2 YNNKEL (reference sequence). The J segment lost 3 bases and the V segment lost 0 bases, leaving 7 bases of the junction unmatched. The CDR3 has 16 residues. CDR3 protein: CASSQDLGQAFYEQYF. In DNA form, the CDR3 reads TGTGCCAGCAGCCAAGATTTGGGACAGGCCTTCTACGAGCAGTACTTC.

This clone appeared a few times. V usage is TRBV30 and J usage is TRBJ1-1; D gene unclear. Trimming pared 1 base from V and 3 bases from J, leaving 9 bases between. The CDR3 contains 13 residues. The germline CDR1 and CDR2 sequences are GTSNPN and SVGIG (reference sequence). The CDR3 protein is CAWSGMRHTEAFF. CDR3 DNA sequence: TGTGCCTGGAGTGGGATGAGGCACACTGAAGCTTTCTTT.

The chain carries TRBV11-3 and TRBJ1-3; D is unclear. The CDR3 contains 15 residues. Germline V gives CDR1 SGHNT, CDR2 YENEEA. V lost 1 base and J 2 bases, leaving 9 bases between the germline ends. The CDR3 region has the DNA TGTGCCAGCAGCTTAGTCAGTTTCCCTGGAAACACCATATATTTT. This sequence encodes CASSLVSFPGNTIYF.

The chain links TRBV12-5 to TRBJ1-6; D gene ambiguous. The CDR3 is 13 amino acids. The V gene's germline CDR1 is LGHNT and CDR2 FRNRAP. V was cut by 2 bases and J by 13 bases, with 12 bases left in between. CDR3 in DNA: TGTGCTAGTGGTTTGCCCCCGATGGCGCCCCTCCACTTT. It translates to CASGLPPMAPLHF.

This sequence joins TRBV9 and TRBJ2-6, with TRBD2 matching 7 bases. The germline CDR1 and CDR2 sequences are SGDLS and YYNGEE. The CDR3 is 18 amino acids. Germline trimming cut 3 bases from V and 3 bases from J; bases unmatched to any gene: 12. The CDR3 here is CASSAKEGLYVGANVLTF. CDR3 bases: TGTGCCAGCAGCGCGAAGGAGGGACTATATGTTGGGGCCAACGTCCTGACTTTC.

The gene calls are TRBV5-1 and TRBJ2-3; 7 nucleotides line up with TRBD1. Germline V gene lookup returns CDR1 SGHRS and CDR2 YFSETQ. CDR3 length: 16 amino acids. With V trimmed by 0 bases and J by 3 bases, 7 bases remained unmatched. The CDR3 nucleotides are TGCGCCAGCAGCTTGGCCGTTACACAGGGGACAGATACGCAGTATTTT. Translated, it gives CASSLAVTQGTDTQYF.

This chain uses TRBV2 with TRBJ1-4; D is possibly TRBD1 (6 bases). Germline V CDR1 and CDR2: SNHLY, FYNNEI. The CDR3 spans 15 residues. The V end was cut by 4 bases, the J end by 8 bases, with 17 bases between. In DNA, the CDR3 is TGTGCCAGCAGTGGGCCCTGGGGGGCGAACGAAAAACTGTTTTTT. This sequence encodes CASSGPWGANEKLFF.

The CDR3 coding sequence is TGTGCCAGCAGTCGGGACAGTGCCGTGGGGGAGCTGTTTTTT. This codes for CASSRDSAVGELFF. This chain uses TRBV6-5 with TRBJ2-2; 7 nucleotides align to TRBD1. CDR1 MNHEY and CDR2 SVGAGI come from the germline V gene. The CDR3 is 14 amino acids. The trim removed 5 bases at V and 8 bases at J, leaving 8 bases unmatched.

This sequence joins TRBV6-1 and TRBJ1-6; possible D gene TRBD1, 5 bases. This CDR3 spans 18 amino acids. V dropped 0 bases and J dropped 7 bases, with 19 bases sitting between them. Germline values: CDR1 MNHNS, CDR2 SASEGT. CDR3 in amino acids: CASSEAGEGRSVNSPLHF. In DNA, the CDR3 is TGTGCCAGCAGTGAAGCGGGGGAGGGAAGATCCGTGAATTCACCCCTCCACTTT.

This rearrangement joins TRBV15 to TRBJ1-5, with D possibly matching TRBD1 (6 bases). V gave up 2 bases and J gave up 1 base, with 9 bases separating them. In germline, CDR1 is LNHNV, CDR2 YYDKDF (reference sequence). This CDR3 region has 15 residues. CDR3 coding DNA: TGTGCCACCAGCAGACTTGGACAGAGCAATCAGCCCCAGCATTTT. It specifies CATSRLGQSNQPQHF.

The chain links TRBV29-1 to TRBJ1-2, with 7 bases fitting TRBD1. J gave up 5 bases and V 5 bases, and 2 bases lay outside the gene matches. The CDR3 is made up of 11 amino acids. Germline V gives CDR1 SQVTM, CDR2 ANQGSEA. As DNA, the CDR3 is TGCAGCGTTCCGACAGGGTATGGCTACACCTTC. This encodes CSVPTGYGYTF.

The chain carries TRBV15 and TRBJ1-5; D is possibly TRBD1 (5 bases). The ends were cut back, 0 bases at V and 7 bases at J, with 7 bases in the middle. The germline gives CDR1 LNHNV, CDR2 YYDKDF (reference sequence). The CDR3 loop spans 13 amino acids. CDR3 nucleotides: TGTGCCACCAGCAGAGATCAGGGACAGCCCCAGCATTTT. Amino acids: CATSRDQGQPQHF.

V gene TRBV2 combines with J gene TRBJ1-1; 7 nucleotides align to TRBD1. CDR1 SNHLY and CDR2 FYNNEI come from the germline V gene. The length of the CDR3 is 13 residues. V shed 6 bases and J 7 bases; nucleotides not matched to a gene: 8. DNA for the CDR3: TGTGCCAGCAGGGTACAGGGGATGGGTGAAGCTTTCTTT. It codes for CASRVQGMGEAFF.

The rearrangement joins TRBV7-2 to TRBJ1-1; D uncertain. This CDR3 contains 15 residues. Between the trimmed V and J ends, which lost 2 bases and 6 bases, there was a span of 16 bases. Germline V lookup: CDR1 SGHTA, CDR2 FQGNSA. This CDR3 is CASSLKTSTAAEAFF. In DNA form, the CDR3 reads TGTGCCAGCAGCTTAAAAACCTCCACAGCGGCTGAAGCTTTCTTT. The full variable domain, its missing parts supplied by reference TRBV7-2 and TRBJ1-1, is GAGVSQSPSNKVTEKGKDVELRCDPISGHTALYWYRQSLGQGLEFLIYFQGNSAPDKSGLPSDRFSAERTGGSVSTLTIQRTQQEDSAVYLCASSLKTSTAAEAFFGQGTRLTVV.

CDR3 sequence (DNA): TGCGCCAGCAGCTTGGAAGACCCGAGCTCTGGAAACACCATATATTTT. Residues: CASSLEDPSSGNTIYF. The V call is TRBV5-1, the J call TRBJ1-3, with D hard to call. The CDR3 extends over 16 amino acids. Between the trimmed V and J ends, which lost 0 bases and 0 bases, there was a span of 10 bases. CDR1 SGHRS and CDR2 YFSETQ come from the germline V gene.